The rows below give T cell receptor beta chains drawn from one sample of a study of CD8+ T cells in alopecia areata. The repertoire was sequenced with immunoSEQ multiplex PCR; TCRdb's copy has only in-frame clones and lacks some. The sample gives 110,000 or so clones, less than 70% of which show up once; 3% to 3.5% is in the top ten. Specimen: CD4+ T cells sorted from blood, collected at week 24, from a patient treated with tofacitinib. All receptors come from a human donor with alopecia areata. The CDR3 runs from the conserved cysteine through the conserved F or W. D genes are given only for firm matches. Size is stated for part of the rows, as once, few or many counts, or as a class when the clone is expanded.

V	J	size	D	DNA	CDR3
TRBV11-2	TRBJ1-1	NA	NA	TGTGCCAGCAGCGTCTACGATTCTGAAGCTTTCTTT	CASSVYDSEAFF
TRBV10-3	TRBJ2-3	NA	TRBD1	TGTGCCATCGGACAGGGCCGGGCCGAGGATACGCAGTATTTT	CAIGQGRAEDTQYF
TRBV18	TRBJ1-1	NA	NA	TGTGCCAGCTCAGAAACGGTGGACACTGAAGCTTTCTTT	CASSETVDTEAFF
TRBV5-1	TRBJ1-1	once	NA	TGCGCCAGCAGCTCCCTCGGGGTGAACACTGAAGCTTTCTTT	CASSSLGVNTEAFF
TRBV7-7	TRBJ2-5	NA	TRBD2	TGTGCTAGCAGCTCCGGACTAGGGGAAACCCAGTACTTC	CASSSGLGETQYF
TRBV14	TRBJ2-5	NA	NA	TGTGCCAGCAGTCAAAGACAGGCCGAAGAGACCCAGTACTTC	CASSQRQAEETQYF
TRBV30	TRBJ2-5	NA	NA	TGTGCCTCGGCGGGGGCGGTTGGGACCCAGTACTTC	CASAGAVGTQYF
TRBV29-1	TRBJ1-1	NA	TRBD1	TGCAGCGGGAAACCGGGACAGGGGGTTTCAGCTTTCTTT	CSGKPGQGVSAFF
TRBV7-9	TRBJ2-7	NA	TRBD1	TGTGCCAGCAGCTTTGGGACAGTCTACGAGCAGTACTTC	CASSFGTVYEQYF
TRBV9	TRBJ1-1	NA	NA	TGTGCCAGCAGCGTAGCGACAGCGAACACTGAAGCTTTCTTT	CASSVATANTEAFF
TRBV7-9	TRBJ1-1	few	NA	TGTGCCAGCAGCTTAGAACTGACCACTGAAGCTTTCTTT	CASSLELTTEAFF